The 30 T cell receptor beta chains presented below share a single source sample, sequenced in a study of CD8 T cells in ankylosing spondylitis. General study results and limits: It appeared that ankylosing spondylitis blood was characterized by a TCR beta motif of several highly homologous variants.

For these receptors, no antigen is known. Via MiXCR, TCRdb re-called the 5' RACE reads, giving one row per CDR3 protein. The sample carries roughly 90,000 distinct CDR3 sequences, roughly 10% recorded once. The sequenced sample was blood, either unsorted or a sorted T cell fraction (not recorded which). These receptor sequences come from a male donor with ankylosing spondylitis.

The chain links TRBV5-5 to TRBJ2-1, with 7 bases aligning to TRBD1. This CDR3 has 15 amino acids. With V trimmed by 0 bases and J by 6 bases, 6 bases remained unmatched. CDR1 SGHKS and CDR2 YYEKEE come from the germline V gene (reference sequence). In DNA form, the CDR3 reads TGTGCCAGCAGCTTGGAACAGGGGAGTTTCAATGAGCAGTTCTTC. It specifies CASSLEQGSFNEQFF.

Here the CDR3 reads CASSLGTSGPNEQYV. Here the CDR3 DNA reads TGTGCCAGCTCCCTCGGGACTAGCGGGCCCAACGAGCAGTACGTC. The chain recombines TRBV18 with TRBJ2-7; 12 bases fit TRBD2. The CDR3 has 15 amino acids. J lost 5 bases, V lost 6 bases, and 8 bases had no gene match. Per the germline V gene, CDR1 is KGHSH and CDR2 is LQKENI.

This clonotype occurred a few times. The CDR3 loop is CASSYSSGTGLSGANVLTF. Here the CDR3 DNA reads TGTGCCAGCAGTTACTCATCCGGGACAGGGCTCTCTGGGGCCAACGTCCTGACTTTC. V usage is TRBV6-5 and J usage is TRBJ2-6; 9 nucleotides match TRBD1. Germline CDR1 MNHEY, CDR2 SVGAGI. The CDR3 has 19 residues. With 0 bases clipped from V and 0 bases from J, the junction kept 6 bases outside the gene matches.

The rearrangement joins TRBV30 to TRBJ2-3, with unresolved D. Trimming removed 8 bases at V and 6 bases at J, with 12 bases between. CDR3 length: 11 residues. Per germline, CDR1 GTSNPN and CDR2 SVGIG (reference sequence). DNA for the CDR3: TGTGCCGGTTACGGACCGGATACGCAGTATTTT. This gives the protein CAGYGPDTQYF.

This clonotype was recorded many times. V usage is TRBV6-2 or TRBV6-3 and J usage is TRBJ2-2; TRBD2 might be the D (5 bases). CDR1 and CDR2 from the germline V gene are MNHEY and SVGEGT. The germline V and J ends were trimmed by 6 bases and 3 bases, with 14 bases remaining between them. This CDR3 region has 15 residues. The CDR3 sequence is CASRSGDYHTGELFF. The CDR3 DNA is TGTGCCAGCAGATCAGGAGACTATCACACCGGGGAGCTGTTTTTT.

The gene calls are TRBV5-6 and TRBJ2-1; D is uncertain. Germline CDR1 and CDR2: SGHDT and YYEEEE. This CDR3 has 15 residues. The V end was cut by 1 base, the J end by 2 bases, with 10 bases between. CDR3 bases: TGTGCCAGCAGCTTGAGCCAGTCGCCCTACAATGAGCAGTTCTTC. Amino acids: CASSLSQSPYNEQFF.

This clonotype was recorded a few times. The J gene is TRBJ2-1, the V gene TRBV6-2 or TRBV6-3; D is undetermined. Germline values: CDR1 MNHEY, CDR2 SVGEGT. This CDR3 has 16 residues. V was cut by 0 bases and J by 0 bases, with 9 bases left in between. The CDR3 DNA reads TGTGCCAGCAGTTACTCCCACGCGGCCTCCTACAATGAGCAGTTCTTC. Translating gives CASSYSHAASYNEQFF.

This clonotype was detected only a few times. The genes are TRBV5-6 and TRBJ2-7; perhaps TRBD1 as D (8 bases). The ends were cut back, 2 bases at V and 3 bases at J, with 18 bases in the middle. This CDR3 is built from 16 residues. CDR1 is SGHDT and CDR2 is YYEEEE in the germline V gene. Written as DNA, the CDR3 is TGTGCCAGCAGCTTAGGATCACAGGGGGGGTTCTACGAGCAGTACTTC. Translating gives CASSLGSQGGFYEQYF.

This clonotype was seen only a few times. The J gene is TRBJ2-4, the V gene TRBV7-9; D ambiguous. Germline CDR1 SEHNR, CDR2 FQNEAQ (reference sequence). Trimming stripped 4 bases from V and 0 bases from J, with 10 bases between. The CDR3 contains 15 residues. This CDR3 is CASSSGLLAKNIQYF. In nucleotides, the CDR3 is TGTGCCAGCAGCTCTGGGTTGCTAGCCAAAAACATTCAGTACTTC.

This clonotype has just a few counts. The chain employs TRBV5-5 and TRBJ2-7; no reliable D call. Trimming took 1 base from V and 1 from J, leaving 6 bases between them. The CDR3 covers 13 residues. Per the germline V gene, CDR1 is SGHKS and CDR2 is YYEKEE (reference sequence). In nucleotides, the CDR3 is TGTGCCAGCAGCTTGACACAATCCTACGAGCAGTACTTC. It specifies CASSLTQSYEQYF.

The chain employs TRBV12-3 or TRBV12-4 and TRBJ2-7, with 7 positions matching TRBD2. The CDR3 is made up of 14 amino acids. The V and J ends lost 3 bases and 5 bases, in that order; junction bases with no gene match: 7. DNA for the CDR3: TGTGCCAGCAGTTTGATGGCGGGAGTGGACGAGCAGTACTTC. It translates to CASSLMAGVDEQYF.

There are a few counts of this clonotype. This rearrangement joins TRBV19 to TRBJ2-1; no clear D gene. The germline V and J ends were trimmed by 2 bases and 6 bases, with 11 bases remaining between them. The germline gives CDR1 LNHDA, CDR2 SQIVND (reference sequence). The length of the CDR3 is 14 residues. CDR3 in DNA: TGTGCCAGTAGTATAATAGGGTCGGGCAATGAGCAGTTCTTC. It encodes CASSIIGSGNEQFF.

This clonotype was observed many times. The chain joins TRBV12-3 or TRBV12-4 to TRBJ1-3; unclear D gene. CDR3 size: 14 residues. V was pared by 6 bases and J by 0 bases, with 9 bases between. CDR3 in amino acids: CASSPIVSGNTIYF. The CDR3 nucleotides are TGTGCCAGCAGCCCTATCGTCTCTGGAAACACCATATATTTT.

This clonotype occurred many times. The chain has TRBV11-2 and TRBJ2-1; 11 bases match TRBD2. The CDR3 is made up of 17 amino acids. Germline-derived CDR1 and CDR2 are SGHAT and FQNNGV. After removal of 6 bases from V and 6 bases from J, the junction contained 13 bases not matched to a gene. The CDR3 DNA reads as TGTGCCAGCAGTCCATCGACCTCTAGCGGGAGGTCCAATGAGCAGTTCTTC. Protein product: CASSPSTSSGRSNEQFF.

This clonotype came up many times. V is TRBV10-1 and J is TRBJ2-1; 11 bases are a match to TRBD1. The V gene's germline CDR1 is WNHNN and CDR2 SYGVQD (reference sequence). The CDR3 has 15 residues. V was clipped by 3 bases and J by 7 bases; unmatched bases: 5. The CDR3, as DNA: TGCGCCAGCAGTGATCCCGGGACAGGGGGGAATGAGCAGTTCTTC. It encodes CASSDPGTGGNEQFF.

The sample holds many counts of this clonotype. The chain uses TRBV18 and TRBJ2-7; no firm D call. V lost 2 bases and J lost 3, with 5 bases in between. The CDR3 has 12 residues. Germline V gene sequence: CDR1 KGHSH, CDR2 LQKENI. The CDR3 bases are TGTGCCAGCTCACCAGGCAGCTACGAGCAGTACGTC. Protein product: CASSPGSYEQYV.

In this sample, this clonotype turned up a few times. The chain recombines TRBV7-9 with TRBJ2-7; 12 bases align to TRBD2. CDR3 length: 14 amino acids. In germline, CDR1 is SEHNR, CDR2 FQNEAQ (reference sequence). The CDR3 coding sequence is TGTGCCAGCAGCCTAGCGGGAGGGCCGGACGAGCAGTACGTC. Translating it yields CASSLAGGPDEQYV.

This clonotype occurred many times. The CDR3 coding sequence is TGTGCCAGTAGTATAGCCCAGAGCTCCTACAATGAGCAGTTCTTC. Protein product: CASSIAQSSYNEQFF. The V gene is TRBV19, the J gene TRBJ2-1; D uncertain. CDR3 length equals 15 residues. Germline assignment: CDR1 LNHDA and CDR2 SQIVND (reference sequence). Trimming removed 1 base at V and 0 bases at J, with 7 bases between.

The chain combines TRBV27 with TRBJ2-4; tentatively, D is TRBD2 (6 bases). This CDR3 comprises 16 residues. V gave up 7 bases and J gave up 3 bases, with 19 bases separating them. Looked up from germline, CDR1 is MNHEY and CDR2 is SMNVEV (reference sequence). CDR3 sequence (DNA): TGTGCCAGCAATTCCGGGACCGGGGGAGGCAAAAACATTCAGTACTTC. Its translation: CASNSGTGGGKNIQYF.

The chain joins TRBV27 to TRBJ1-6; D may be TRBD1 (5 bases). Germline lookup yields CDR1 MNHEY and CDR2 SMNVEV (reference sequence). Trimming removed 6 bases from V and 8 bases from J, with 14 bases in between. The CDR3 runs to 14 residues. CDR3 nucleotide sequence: TGTGCCAGCAGACCCCCAGGGTATCATTCACCCCTCCACTTT. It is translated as CASRPPGYHSPLHF.

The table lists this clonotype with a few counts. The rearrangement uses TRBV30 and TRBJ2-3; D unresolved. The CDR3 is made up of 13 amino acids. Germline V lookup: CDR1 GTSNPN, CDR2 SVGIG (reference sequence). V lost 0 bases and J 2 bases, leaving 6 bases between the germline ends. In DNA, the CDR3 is TGTGCCTGGAGTGTCTCTTACACAGATACGCAGTATTTT. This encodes CAWSVSYTDTQYF.

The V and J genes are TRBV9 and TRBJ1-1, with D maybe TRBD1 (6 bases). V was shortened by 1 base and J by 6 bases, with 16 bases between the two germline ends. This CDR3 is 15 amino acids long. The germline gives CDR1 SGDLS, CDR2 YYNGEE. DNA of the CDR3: TGTGCCAGCAGCGTATTTTCAGGGGATGGTGCTGAAGCTTTCTTT. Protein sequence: CASSVFSGDGAEAFF.

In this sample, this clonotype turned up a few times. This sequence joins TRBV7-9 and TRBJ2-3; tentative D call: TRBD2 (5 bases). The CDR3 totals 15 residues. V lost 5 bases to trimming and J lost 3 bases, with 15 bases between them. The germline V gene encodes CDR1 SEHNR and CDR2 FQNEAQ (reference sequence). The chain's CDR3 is CASSDIGGTTDTQYF. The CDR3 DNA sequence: TGTGCCAGCAGCGACATTGGAGGAACTACAGATACGCAGTATTTT. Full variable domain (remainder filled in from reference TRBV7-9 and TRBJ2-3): DTGVSQNPRHKITKRGQNVTFRCDPISEHNRLYWYRQTLGQGPEFLTYFQNEAQLEKSRLLSDRFSAERPKGSFSTLEIQRTEQGDSAMYLCASSDIGGTTDTQYFGPGTRLTVL.

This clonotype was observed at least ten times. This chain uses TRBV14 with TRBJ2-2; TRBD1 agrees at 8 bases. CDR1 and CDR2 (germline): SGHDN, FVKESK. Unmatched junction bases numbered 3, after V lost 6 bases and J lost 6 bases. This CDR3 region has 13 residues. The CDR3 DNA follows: TGTGCCAGCAGTCAGGGGGCGTCCGGGGAGCTGTTTTTT. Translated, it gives CASSQGASGELFF.

The CDR3 DNA sequence: TGCGCCAGCAGTGATTCCAACGGGGACACCATATATTTT. Translation: CASSDSNGDTIYF. J is TRBJ1-3 and V is TRBV10-2, with D hard to call. Trimming left V 3 bases short and J 8 bases short, with 11 bases between. Germline CDR1 WSHSY, CDR2 SAAADI. This CDR3 region has 13 residues.

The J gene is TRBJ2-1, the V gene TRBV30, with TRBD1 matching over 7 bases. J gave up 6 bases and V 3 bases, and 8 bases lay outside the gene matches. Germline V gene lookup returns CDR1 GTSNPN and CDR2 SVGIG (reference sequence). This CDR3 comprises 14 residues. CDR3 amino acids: CAWRTGALVNEQFF. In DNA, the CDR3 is TGTGCCTGGAGAACAGGGGCACTCGTCAATGAGCAGTTCTTC.

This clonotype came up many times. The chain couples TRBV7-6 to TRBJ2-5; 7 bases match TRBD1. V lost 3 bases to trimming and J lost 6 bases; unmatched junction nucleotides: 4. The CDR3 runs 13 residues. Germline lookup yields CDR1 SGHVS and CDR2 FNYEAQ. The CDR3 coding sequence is TGTGCCAGCAGCTTTAGACAGGGACAGACCCAGTACTTC. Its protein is CASSFRQGQTQYF. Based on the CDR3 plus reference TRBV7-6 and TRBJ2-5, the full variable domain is GAGVSQSPRYKVTKRGQDVALRCDPISGHVSLYWYRQALGQGPEFLTYFNYEAQQDKSGLPNDRFSAERPEGSISTLTIQRTEQRDSAMYRCASSFRQGQTQYFGPGTRLLVL.

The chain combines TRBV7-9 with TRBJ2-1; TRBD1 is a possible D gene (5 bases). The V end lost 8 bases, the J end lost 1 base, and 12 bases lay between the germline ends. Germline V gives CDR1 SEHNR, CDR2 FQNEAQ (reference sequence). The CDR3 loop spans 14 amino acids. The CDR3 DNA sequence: TGTGCCAGCGGGGCAGGGTGGTCCTACAATGAGCAGTTCTTC. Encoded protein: CASGAGWSYNEQFF.

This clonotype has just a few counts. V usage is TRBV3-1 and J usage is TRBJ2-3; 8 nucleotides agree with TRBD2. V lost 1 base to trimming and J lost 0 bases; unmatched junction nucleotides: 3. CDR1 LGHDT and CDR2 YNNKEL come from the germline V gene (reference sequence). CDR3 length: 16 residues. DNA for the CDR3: TGTGCCAGCAGCCAAGGACTAGCGTCTAGCACAGATACGCAGTATTTT. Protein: CASSQGLASSTDTQYF.

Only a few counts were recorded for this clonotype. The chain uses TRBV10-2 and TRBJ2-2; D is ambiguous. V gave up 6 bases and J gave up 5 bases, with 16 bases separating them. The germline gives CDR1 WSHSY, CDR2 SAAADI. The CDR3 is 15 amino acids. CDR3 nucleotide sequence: TGCGCCAGCAGCTTCTACCCCTTGAAGACCGGGGAGCTGTTTTTT. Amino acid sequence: CASSFYPLKTGELFF.